This T cell receptor beta chain was retrieved from a study of blood T cell repertoires in COVID-19. For the study at large: Researchers got acute and convalescent COVID-19 samples from the United States, Italy and Spain. T cells, B-cell-depleted T cells, or PBMCs provided the cDNA or gDNA that served as material.

In the source study's methods: It was from reference gene primer amplification that nucleated cell counts were estimated. Assay used: immunoSEQ multiplex PCR; TCRdb lists only in-frame clones, some missing. V and J calls and clone size are given by that table; D and trimming were obtained from the DNA. The table includes about 190,000 clones, 70% to 90% detected once. The CDR3 covers 16 residues. V lost 0 bases, J lost 6 bases, and 10 bases stayed unmatched. Germline values: CDR1 MGHRA, CDR2 YSYEKL. The source is a young man with acute or convalescent COVID-19. This chain connects TRBV4-1 to TRBJ2-7; TRBD1 matches at 8 bases. Sequencing was performed on peripheral blood. In nucleotides, the CDR3 is TGCGCCAGCAGCCAAGATTCTCCGTCAGGGGGCACCGAGCAGTACTTC. This codes for CASSQDSPSGGTEQYF.